A selection of T cell receptor beta chains follows, all from one sample in a study of blood T cells in healthy people across ages. TCRdb reanalysed the 5' RACE reads using MiXCR and keeps one entry per CDR3 protein. The table includes around 990,000 distinct CDR3 sequences, under 30% detected once. These same records also appear under a second study, on T cells of mothers and their children.

Input material: blood. The receptors derive from a girl aged 2-15 years in good health. The CDR3 runs from the conserved cysteine through the conserved F or W. The D gene is left open where the match is weak.

CDR3	V	J	length	D
CASNPSGTKGEQYF	TRBV7-2	TRBJ2-7	14	-
CASSLASAGDSYEQYF	TRBV28	TRBJ2-7	16	TRBD2
CSARGIRGAYEQYF	TRBV20-1	TRBJ2-7	14	-
CASSRDRGVNIQYF	TRBV9	TRBJ2-4	14	-
CASSLGGTGYNEQFF	TRBV12-3/TRBV12-4	TRBJ2-1	15	-
CASSLGGSGPWDEQFF	TRBV4-2	-	16	-
CSVAFSGSGETQYF	TRBV29-1	TRBJ2-5	14	TRBD2
CASSGGEAPTYEQYF	TRBV5-6	-	15	TRBD2
CATGQGSGSPLHF	TRBV19	TRBJ1-6	13	TRBD1
CAINERPGLNTEAFF	TRBV10-3	TRBJ1-1	15	-
CASSSRLLVQETQYF	TRBV5-6	TRBJ2-5	15	-
CASSLFLGDQETQYF	TRBV7-9	TRBJ2-5	15	-
CASSPQGNGTEAFF	TRBV6-5	TRBJ1-1	14	-
CSVILWSGVLNTEAFF	TRBV29-1	TRBJ1-1	16	-
CATQPGLDEETQYF	TRBV10-3	TRBJ2-5	14	-
CASSPWVSTEAFF	TRBV7-9	TRBJ1-1	13	-
CSARSGIGEKLFF	TRBV20-1	TRBJ1-4	13	-
CASRPTTGTSIYNEQFF	TRBV5-1	-	17	TRBD2
CACSTPLAKNIQYF	TRBV7-8	TRBJ2-4	14	-
CASSSQSNEQFF	TRBV5-1	TRBJ2-1	12	-
CASSQERREFVEKLFF	TRBV4-3	TRBJ1-4	16	-
CASSRTGGAYNEQFF	TRBV7-9	TRBJ2-1	15	TRBD2
CASSVDIYNQQFF	TRBV9	TRBJ2-1	13	-
CASSSVGSGRLAEQYF	TRBV28	TRBJ2-7	16	TRBD2
CASSPLGLATDTQYF	TRBV7-3	TRBJ2-3	15	TRBD2
CSVLLSGNTIYF	TRBV29-1	TRBJ1-3	12	-
CASSNRTSGGTYNEQFF	TRBV7-3	TRBJ2-1	17	TRBD2
CASSPWSAYEQYF	TRBV18	TRBJ2-7	13	-
CSAGVAGETQYF	TRBV20-1	TRBJ2-5	12	TRBD2
CAISERAAKNIQYF	TRBV10-3	TRBJ2-4	14	-
CASSFGTGGNIYNEQFF	TRBV12-3/TRBV12-4	-	17	-
CASSVQGDNEQFF	TRBV9	TRBJ2-1	13	-
CASSLSSGGANYGYTF	TRBV27	TRBJ1-2	16	-